This TCR beta chain is drawn from a study of OX40 agonist ivuxolimab in advanced cancers. Overall study context: Intravenous ivuxolimab was administered to patients every 2 weeks at 0.01 to 10 mg/kg. Patients achieving partial responses numbered three: one hepatocellular carcinoma case and two cutaneous melanoma cases.

Study observations and caveats: Individuals who were partial responders at 0.1-3.0 mg/kg had clonal expansion that ranked among the lowest.

With respect to this clone: What it binds is unknown.

Profiling relied on immunoSEQ multiplex PCR, and the TCRdb table lists in-frame clones only, not all of them. The table has around 18,000 clones, approximately 85% seen once; the top ten hold roughly 29%. This CDR3 is built from 13 residues. With 2 bases removed from V and 0 bases from J, the gap between germline ends came to 3 bases. Germline V CDR1 and CDR2: MNHEY, SMNVEV (reference sequence). The clonotype was recovered from an adult with an advanced solid tumor such as melanoma, head and neck, liver or kidney cancer. The gene calls are TRBV27 and TRBJ2-3; D not certain. Sequencing was performed on CD4+ or CD8+ T cells sorted from blood, taken in a trial of the OX40 agonist ivuxolimab. As DNA, the CDR3 is TGTGCCAGCAGTTTAAAGAGCACAGATACGCAGTATTTT. The encoded protein is CASSLKSTDTQYF.